This passage covers 21 T cell receptor beta chains from one sample sequenced in a study of graft-versus-host responses after intestinal transplantation. This table comes from immunoSEQ multiplex PCR, and its TCRdb copy is limited to in-frame clones, with some not included. The sample carries fewer than 25,000 clones, 40% to 50% recorded once. The material was alloreactive CD4+ T cells from a mixed lymphocyte reaction culture, obtained before intestinal transplant. Documented subset: CFSE-low proliferating T cells sorted from approximately 6-day pre-transplant mixed lymphocyte reaction (GvH or HvG direction). The receptors originated from a human patient who received an intestinal transplant.

The chain recombines TRBV11-1 with TRBJ1-1; D is perhaps TRBD1 (5 bases). From germline, CDR1 is SGHAT and CDR2 FQDESV (reference sequence). The CDR3 has 15 residues. V shed 2 bases and J shed 1 base, with 11 bases lying between them. CDR3 sequence: CASSLQRTRNTEAFF. CDR3 DNA: TGTGCCAGCAGCTTACAGAGGACAAGGAACACTGAAGCTTTCTTT.

This chain connects TRBV7-6 to TRBJ2-5; 7 positions agree with TRBD1. The last part of the DNA fits TRBJ2-7 better; the J call may be wrong. The CDR3 consists of 15 residues. CDR1 is SGHVS, CDR2 FNYEAQ, per germline. CDR3 DNA: TGTGCCAGCAGCTTAGTAGGGGGCTCACAGTACGAGCAGTACTTC. Amino acids: CASSLVGGSQYEQYF.

V usage is TRBV21-1 and J usage is TRBJ2-3; the D call of TRBD1 is as the table states it, not checked on the DNA. TRBV21-1 is listed as a pseudogene. This CDR3 is built from 17 residues. The DNA of the CDR3 is TGTGCCAGCAGCAAACAGGCCGACAGGGATGTCACAGATACGCAGTATTTT. This encodes CASSKQADRDVTDTQYF.

The V gene is TRBV20-1, the J gene TRBJ2-1; 10 positions agree with TRBD1. The J segment lost 8 bases and the V segment lost 5 bases, leaving 0 bases of the junction unmatched. CDR1 and CDR2 (germline): DFQATT, SNEGSKA (reference sequence). The CDR3 consists of 11 residues. The CDR3, as DNA: TGCAGTGCTGGGACAGGGGATGAGCAGTTCTTC. It codes for CSAGTGDEQFF.

This clone was seen just once. The chain couples TRBV5-1 to TRBJ2-3; TRBD1 aligns across 8 bases. This CDR3 comprises 16 residues. The V and J ends lost 4 bases and 0 bases, in that order; junction bases with no gene match: 7. Germline CDR1 SGHRS, CDR2 YFSETQ. The CDR3 nucleotides read TGCGCCAGCAGCGGAAGGACAGGGCTCAGCACAGATACGCAGTATTTT. This codes for CASSGRTGLSTDTQYF.

By its share, this clone is medium-sized. The chain is built from TRBV7-6 and TRBJ1-5; D ambiguous. Trimming stripped 1 base from V and 6 bases from J, with 10 bases between. This CDR3 comprises 14 residues. CDR1 and CDR2 from the germline V gene are SGHVS and FNYEAQ. The CDR3 reads CASSLVDRGQPQHF. In DNA, the CDR3 is TGTGCCAGCAGCTTAGTGGATCGAGGTCAGCCCCAGCATTTT.

This clone was recorded once. The chain combines TRBV19 with TRBJ2-2; D is perhaps TRBD2 (6 bases). The length of the CDR3 is 15 residues. In germline, CDR1 is LNHDA, CDR2 SQIVND (reference sequence). Trimming stripped 8 bases from V and 4 bases from J, with 17 bases between. CDR3 in amino acids: CASGGRGFLTGELFF. The CDR3 region has the DNA TGTGCCAGTGGAGGGCGGGGATTCCTCACCGGGGAGCTGTTTTTT.

This clone was detected only a few times. V is TRBV28 and J is TRBJ2-1; tentative D call: TRBD1 (7 bases). The germline V gene encodes CDR1 MDHEN and CDR2 SYDVKM. The CDR3 loop spans 16 amino acids. V lost 3 bases and J lost 8, with 20 bases in between. The CDR3 bases are TGTGCCAGCAGTTTGGGGGGACAGCCTGTGGTAGATGAGCAGTTCTTC. This sequence encodes CASSLGGQPVVDEQFF.

This clone was detected only a few times. The chain employs TRBV11-1 and TRBJ1-6; the D gene is possibly TRBD1 (5 bases). Deletions cut 5 bases from V and 8 bases from J, with 10 bases between. This CDR3 spans 13 amino acids. Germline V lookup: CDR1 SGHAT, CDR2 FQDESV (reference sequence). The CDR3 DNA is TGTGCCAGCAGCACCACGGGGGATTCACCCCTCCACTTT. Protein: CASSTTGDSPLHF.

V and J are TRBV7-9 and TRBJ1-5; no firm D call. This CDR3 is built from 14 residues. CDR1 and CDR2 from the germline V gene are SEHNR and FQNEAQ (reference sequence). V was clipped by 1 base and J by 0 bases, with 4 bases between them. CDR3 loop: CASSLDYSNQPQHF. The DNA for the CDR3 is TGTGCCAGCAGCTTAGATTATAGCAATCAGCCCCAGCATTTT. The whole variable domain, remainder taken from reference TRBV7-9 and TRBJ1-5, is DTGVSQNPRHKITKRGQNVTFRCDPISEHNRLYWYRQTLGQGPEFLTYFQNEAQLEKSRLLSDRFSAERPKGSFSTLEIQRTEQGDSAMYLCASSLDYSNQPQHFGDGTRLSIL.

This clone was observed a single time. CDR3 loop: CASSPSPPTTGGSNYGYTF. CDR3 DNA: TGTGCCAGCTCACCGTCCCCACCGACGACAGGGGGCTCTAACTATGGCTACACCTTC. The chain recombines TRBV18 with TRBJ1-2; 10 bases match TRBD1. V dropped 3 bases and J dropped 0; count of bases not matched to a gene: 13. Germline V lookup: CDR1 KGHSH, CDR2 LQKENI. This CDR3 is built from 19 residues.

The chain employs TRBV5-8 and TRBJ1-6; tentatively, D is TRBD1 (6 bases). The CDR3 runs to 13 residues. CDR1 is SGHTS and CDR2 is YDEGEE in the germline V gene. With 4 bases removed from V and 9 bases from J, the gap between germline ends came to 11 bases. CDR3 DNA: TGTGCCAGCAGCCCCCGGACAGCTTCACCCCTCCACTTT. It codes for CASSPRTASPLHF. Combining the CDR3 with reference TRBV5-8 and TRBJ1-6 gives the whole variable domain EAGVTQSPTHLIKTRGQQATLRCSPISGHTSVYWYQQALGLGLQFLLWYDEGEERNRGNFPPRFSGRQFPNYSSELNVNALELEDSALYLCASSPRTASPLHFGNGTRLTVT.

This clone has more than one count but fewer than ten. This chain links TRBV6-1 with TRBJ2-4, with TRBD1 matching over 8 bases. The V gene's germline CDR1 is MNHNS and CDR2 SASEGT. The V gene end was trimmed by 6 bases and the J gene end by 2 bases; junction bases not matched to a gene: 3. This CDR3 region has 14 residues. The CDR3 DNA follows: TGTGCCAGCAGGGGGACAGGTCCCAAAAACATTCAGTACTTC. Its translation is CASRGTGPKNIQYF.

This clone was seen more than once but under ten times. CDR3 residues: CASSLPFGGENEQFF. The CDR3 DNA sequence: TGCGCCAGCAGCTTGCCTTTCGGGGGTGAAAATGAGCAGTTCTTC. This chain connects TRBV5-1 to TRBJ2-1; a possible D gene is TRBD2 (6 bases). In germline, CDR1 is SGHRS, CDR2 YFSETQ. The CDR3 runs to 15 residues. The V gene lost 1 base and the J gene lost 7 bases, with 15 bases spanning the gap.

The chain is built from TRBV10-3 and TRBJ1-5; a weak D match, TRBD1 (6 bases). CDR3 length: 14 residues. The germline V gene encodes CDR1 ENHRY and CDR2 SYGVKD. V gave up 5 bases and J gave up 5 bases, with 13 bases separating them. The DNA of the CDR3 is TGTGCCATCAGTAGTTTAGGGGGGGATCAGCCCCAGCATTTT. Residues: CAISSLGGDQPQHF.

This chain links TRBV11-2 with TRBJ1-6, with D uncertain. The CDR3 loop spans 18 amino acids. Germline CDR1 reads SGHAT; CDR2 reads FQNNGV. With 2 bases removed from V and 0 bases from J, the gap between germline ends came to 14 bases. The chain's CDR3 is CASSLREPRSSYNSPLHF. The CDR3 DNA reads TGTGCCAGCAGCTTACGGGAACCCAGGAGCTCCTATAATTCACCCCTCCACTTT.

There are a few counts of this clone. This chain connects TRBV19 to TRBJ1-2; TRBD1 matches at 7 bases. CDR3 size: 16 residues. V lost 6 bases to trimming and J lost 4 bases; unmatched junction nucleotides: 14. Germline V gene lookup returns CDR1 LNHDA and CDR2 SQIVND (reference sequence). As DNA, the CDR3 is TGTGCCAGTAGCCGGGCGACAGGGATTAGGGGCTATGGCTACACCTTC. This gives the protein CASSRATGIRGYGYTF. The full variable domain, rest sourced from reference TRBV19 and TRBJ1-2, is DGGITQSPKYLFRKEGQNVTLSCEQNLNHDAMYWYRQDPGQGLRLIYYSQIVNDFQKGDIAEGYSVSREKKESFPLTVTSAQKNPTAFYLCASSRATGIRGYGYTFGSGTRLTVV.

This clone was recorded a few times. The chain recombines TRBV5-6 with TRBJ2-3; 9 bases line up with TRBD1. Germline V gene sequence: CDR1 SGHDT, CDR2 YYEEEE. J lost 5 bases, V lost 2 bases, and 6 bases had no gene match. The CDR3 runs to 15 residues. The CDR3 sequence is CASSFRTGVVDTQYF. CDR3 DNA: TGTGCCAGCAGCTTCAGGACAGGGGTGGTAGATACGCAGTATTTT.

The V and J genes are TRBV7-9 and TRBJ1-1; D is unclear. This CDR3 has 13 amino acids. CDR1 and CDR2 (germline): SEHNR, FQNEAQ (reference sequence). V lost 2 bases, J lost 0 bases, and 4 bases lay in between. In DNA, the CDR3 is TGTGCCAGCAGCTTACACATGAACACTGAAGCTTTCTTT. As protein: CASSLHMNTEAFF. Drawing the rest from reference TRBV7-9 and TRBJ1-1, the complete variable domain is DTGVSQNPRHKITKRGQNVTFRCDPISEHNRLYWYRQTLGQGPEFLTYFQNEAQLEKSRLLSDRFSAERPKGSFSTLEIQRTEQGDSAMYLCASSLHMNTEAFFGQGTRLTVV.

This clone was counted a few times. The chain has TRBV5-1 and TRBJ2-3, with TRBD2 matching over 8 bases. Germline trimming cut 0 bases from V and 4 bases from J; bases unmatched to any gene: 7. The germline V gene encodes CDR1 SGHRS and CDR2 YFSETQ. The CDR3 length is 16 residues. DNA of the CDR3: TGCGCCAGCAGCTTGGTTGCCGGACTAGCTGCAGATACGCAGTATTTT. This encodes CASSLVAGLAADTQYF.

This sequence joins TRBV7-9 and TRBJ2-1, with TRBD2 matching 10 bases. The CDR3 spans 15 residues. Germline V gives CDR1 SEHNR, CDR2 FQNEAQ (reference sequence). V gave up 5 bases and J gave up 5 bases; unmatched junction bases: 6. The CDR3 reads CASSPAGGPDNEQFF. The CDR3 DNA reads TGTGCCAGCAGCCCAGCGGGGGGGCCCGACAATGAGCAGTTCTTC.